The 11 T cell receptor beta chains in this list originate from one sample, sequenced in a study of cytomegalovirus exposure and HLA in healthy donors. PCR used 60 Vbeta primers and 13 Jbeta primers. The assay was immunoSEQ multiplex PCR, and TCRdb's table has in-frame clones only and misses some. The sample includes about 260,000 clones, roughly 86% of them seen just once. Sequencing was carried out using PBMCs. These receptors were obtained from a woman in her thirties or forties in good health and CMV-seropositive.

The rearrangement links TRBV18 to TRBJ1-3; 10 bases agree with TRBD1. The ends lost 3 bases at V and 0 bases at J; junction bases unmatched: 11. The germline gives CDR1 KGHSH, CDR2 LQKENI. The CDR3 totals 19 residues. CDR3 amino acids: CASSPRDRGTSLSGNTIYF. DNA for the CDR3: TGTGCCAGCTCACCCCGGGACAGGGGAACGTCTCTCTCTGGAAACACCATATATTTT.

This clone came up a few times. Other DNA sequences in this specimen translate into the identical CDR3. V is TRBV4-3 and J is TRBJ1-3; the D gene is possibly TRBD1 (5 bases). The V end lost 1 base, the J end lost 1 base, and 8 bases lay between the germline ends. This CDR3 spans 15 amino acids. Germline V lookup: CDR1 LGHNA, CDR2 YSLEER. The CDR3 DNA reads TGCGCCAGCAGCCAAGCCCCAGGGTCTGGAAACACCATATATTTT. The encoded protein is CASSQAPGSGNTIYF.

This clone came up once. The rearrangement uses TRBV28 and TRBJ2-7, with a possible D match to TRBD1 (6 bases). The CDR3 extends over 16 amino acids. Between the trimmed V and J ends, which lost 5 bases and 3 bases, there was a span of 20 bases. Germline values: CDR1 MDHEN, CDR2 SYDVKM. CDR3 coding DNA: TGTGCCAGCAGTCCAAATGACAGGTTTAGAAGCTACGAGCAGTACTTC. It encodes CASSPNDRFRSYEQYF.

This clone was observed once. In the same sample, other DNA sequences code for this CDR3. J is TRBJ2-3 and V is TRBV6-5; 8 bases map to TRBD2. V lost 0 bases to trimming and J lost 4 bases; unmatched junction nucleotides: 6. This CDR3 contains 16 residues. CDR1 and CDR2 (germline): MNHEY, SVGAGI. The CDR3 DNA follows: TGTGCCAGCAGTTACTCACGGGAGGGCCGGGCAGATACGCAGTATTTT. This translates into CASSYSREGRADTQYF.

The chain couples TRBV5-4 to TRBJ2-1; TRBD2 matches 10 bases. CDR1 SGHNT and CDR2 YYREEE come from the germline V gene (reference sequence). CDR3 length: 15 residues. The V and J ends lost 4 bases and 3 bases, in that order; junction bases with no gene match: 4. CDR3 sequence reads: CASSPASGSYNEQFF. In DNA, the CDR3 is TGTGCCAGCAGCCCAGCTAGCGGGAGCTACAATGAGCAGTTCTTC.

J is TRBJ1-5 and V is TRBV5-8; D unclear. The length of the CDR3 is 13 residues. Germline V gene lookup returns CDR1 SGHTS and CDR2 YDEGEE. V gave up 1 base and J gave up 5 bases, with 7 bases separating them. The CDR3: CASSLMRDQPQHF. For the CDR3, the DNA is TGTGCCAGCAGCTTGATGAGGGATCAGCCCCAGCATTTT.

This chain joins TRBV11-2 and TRBJ1-1; 8 bases align to TRBD1. CDR1 is SGHAT and CDR2 is FQNNGV in the germline V gene. V gave up 5 bases and J gave up 6 bases; unmatched junction bases: 5. This CDR3 comprises 13 residues. The CDR3 DNA is TGTGCCAGCAGCCCGACAGGGGTTTCTGAAGCTTTCTTT. Residues: CASSPTGVSEAFF.

The chain has TRBV28 and TRBJ1-5; TRBD1 matches at 9 bases. Losses at the gene ends were 8 bases for V and 2 bases for J; bases not matched to a gene: 10. The CDR3 is 16 amino acids. Germline-derived CDR1 and CDR2 are MDHEN and SYDVKM. The CDR3 protein is CASRPGTGYGNQPQHF. CDR3 DNA: TGTGCCAGCCGTCCCGGGACAGGGTACGGCAATCAGCCCCAGCATTTT.

This chain uses TRBV7-8 with TRBJ2-7, with 12 bases aligning to TRBD1. After removal of 5 bases from V and 5 bases from J, the junction contained 4 bases not matched to a gene. The CDR3 has 14 residues. CDR1 SGHVS and CDR2 FQNEAQ come from the germline V gene. CDR3: CASSHGTGGHEQYF. The CDR3, as DNA: TGTGCCAGCAGCCACGGGACAGGGGGCCACGAGCAGTACTTC. The whole variable domain, remainder taken from reference TRBV7-8 and TRBJ2-7, is GAGVSQSPRYKVAKRGQDVALRCDPISGHVSLFWYQQALGQGPEFLTYFQNEAQLDKSGLPSDRFFAERPEGSVSTLKIQRTQQEDSAVYLCASSHGTGGHEQYFGPGTRLTVT.

The V gene is TRBV28, the J gene TRBJ1-5; 8 bases line up with TRBD1. With 5 bases clipped from V and 0 bases from J, the junction kept 6 bases outside the gene matches. The CDR3 extends over 16 amino acids. Looked up from germline, CDR1 is MDHEN and CDR2 is SYDVKM. The DNA for the CDR3 is TGTGCCAGCAGTCTAGACAGGGGATATAGCAATCAGCCCCAGCATTTT. It codes for CASSLDRGYSNQPQHF.

CDR3 residues: CASRVGLAGGYNEQFF. CDR3 bases: TGTGCCAGCAGAGTGGGACTAGCGGGAGGTTACAATGAGCAGTTCTTC. The gene calls are TRBV7-9 and TRBJ2-1; TRBD2 matches at 15 bases. Trimming removed 6 bases from V and 4 bases from J; junction bases left unmatched: 4. The germline V gene encodes CDR1 SEHNR and CDR2 FQNEAQ (reference sequence). The CDR3 contains 16 residues. The full variable domain, rest sourced from reference TRBV7-9 and TRBJ2-1, is DTGVSQNPRHKITKRGQNVTFRCDPISEHNRLYWYRQTLGQGPEFLTYFQNEAQLEKSRLLSDRFSAERPKGSFSTLEIQRTEQGDSAMYLCASRVGLAGGYNEQFFGPGTRLTVL.